Given below is one T cell receptor beta chain in context. Other nucleotide sequences from this sample produce the same CDR3. These data belong to a study of OX40 agonist ivuxolimab in advanced cancers. The protocol was immunoSEQ multiplex PCR, while the TCRdb copy is restricted to in-frame clones and leaves out a portion. Of 80,000 or so clones listed, 85% to 95% are singletons. The CDR3 length is 15 residues. Germline CDR1 reads SGHNT; CDR2 reads YYREEE (reference sequence). Trimming removed 3 bases from V and 0 bases from J; junction bases left unmatched: 1. People who had autoimmune disease history or systemic immunosuppression were excluded.

The TCR originated in an adult with an advanced solid tumor such as melanoma, head and neck, liver or kidney cancer. The material sequenced was CD4+ or CD8+ T cells sorted from blood, taken in a trial of the OX40 agonist ivuxolimab. The chain couples TRBV5-4 to TRBJ2-3; TRBD2 agrees at 10 bases. This chain's CDR3 is CASSSTSGSTDTQYF. The CDR3 bases are TGTGCCAGCAGCTCGACTAGCGGGAGCACAGATACGCAGTATTTT.